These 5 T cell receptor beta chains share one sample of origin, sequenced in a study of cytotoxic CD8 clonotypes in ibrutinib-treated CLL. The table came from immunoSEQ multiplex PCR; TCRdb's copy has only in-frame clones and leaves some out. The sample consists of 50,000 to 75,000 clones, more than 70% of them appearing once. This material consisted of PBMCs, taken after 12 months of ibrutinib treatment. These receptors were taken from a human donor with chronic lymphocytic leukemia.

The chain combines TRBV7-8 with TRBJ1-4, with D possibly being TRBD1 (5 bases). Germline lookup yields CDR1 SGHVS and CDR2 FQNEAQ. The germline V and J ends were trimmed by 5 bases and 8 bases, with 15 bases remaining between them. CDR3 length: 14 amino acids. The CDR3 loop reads CASSETPRVEKLFF. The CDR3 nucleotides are TGTGCCAGCAGCGAAACCCCCAGGGTGGAAAAACTGTTTTTT.

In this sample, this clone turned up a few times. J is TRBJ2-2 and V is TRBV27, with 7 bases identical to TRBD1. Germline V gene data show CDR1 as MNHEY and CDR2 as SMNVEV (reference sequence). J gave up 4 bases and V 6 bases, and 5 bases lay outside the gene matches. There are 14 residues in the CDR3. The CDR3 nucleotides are TGTGCCAGCAGCCTGGACAGGACCACCGGGGAGCTGTTTTTT. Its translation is CASSLDRTTGELFF.

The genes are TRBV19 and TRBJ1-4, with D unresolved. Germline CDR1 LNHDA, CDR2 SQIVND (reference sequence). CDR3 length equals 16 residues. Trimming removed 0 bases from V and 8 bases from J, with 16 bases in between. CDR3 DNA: TGTGCCAGTAGTATAGAAATCCAATACCGGAGGGAAAAACTGTTTTTT. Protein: CASSIEIQYRREKLFF.

The DNA of the CDR3 is TGTGCCAGCAGGCGACAGGGTGGACTTCGCGAGCAGTACTTC. Encoded protein: CASRRQGGLREQYF. The V and J genes are TRBV28 and TRBJ2-7, with 7 positions matching TRBD1. This CDR3 spans 14 amino acids. Germline CDR1 reads MDHEN; CDR2 reads SYDVKM. V gave up 6 bases and J gave up 6 bases; unmatched junction bases: 11.

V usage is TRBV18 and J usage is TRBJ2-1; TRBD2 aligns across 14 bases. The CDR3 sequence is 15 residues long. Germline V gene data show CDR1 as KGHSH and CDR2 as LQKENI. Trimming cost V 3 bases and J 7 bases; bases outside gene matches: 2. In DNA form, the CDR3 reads TGTGCCAGCTCACCCGGGACTAGCGGGAGAAATGAGCAGTTCTTC. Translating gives CASSPGTSGRNEQFF.